Included here is one T cell receptor beta chain sequence, with context. Its antigen remains unknown. The source of the sample is a study of T cell responses to AZD1222 COVID-19 vaccine. Study findings and constraints: An increase in Spike-specific TCR breadth and depth was observed after two AZD1222 doses.

The V and J ends lost 2 bases and 4 bases, in that order; junction bases with no gene match: 5. The germline CDR1 and CDR2 sequences are MNHEY and SVGAGI. The CDR3 has 15 residues. Generated by immunoSEQ multiplex PCR, the TCRdb table keeps only in-frame clones and is missing some. The sample has 90,000 to 95,000 clones, around 89% seen once. The clonotype comes from an adult who received the AZD1222 COVID-19 vaccine. This specimen was peripheral blood, taken 28 days after the second AZD1222 dose. The V call is TRBV6-5, the J call TRBJ2-5; 9 positions agree with TRBD2. The CDR3 DNA reads TGTGCCAGCAGTTACCCATCGCGGGGGGGAGAGACCCAGTACTTC. Its protein product is CASSYPSRGGETQYF.